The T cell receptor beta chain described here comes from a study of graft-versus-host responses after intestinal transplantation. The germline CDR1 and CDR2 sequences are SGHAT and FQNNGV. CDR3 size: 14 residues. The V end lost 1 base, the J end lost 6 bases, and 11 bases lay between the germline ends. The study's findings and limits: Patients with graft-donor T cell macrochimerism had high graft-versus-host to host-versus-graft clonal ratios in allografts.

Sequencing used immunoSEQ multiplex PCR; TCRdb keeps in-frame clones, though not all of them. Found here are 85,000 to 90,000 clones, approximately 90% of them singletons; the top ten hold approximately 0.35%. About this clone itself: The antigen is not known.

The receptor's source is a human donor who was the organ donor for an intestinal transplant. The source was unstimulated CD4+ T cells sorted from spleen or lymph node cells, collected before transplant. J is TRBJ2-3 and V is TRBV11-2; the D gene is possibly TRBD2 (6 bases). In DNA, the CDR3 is TGTGCCAGCAGCTTAGCGGGAGAGGGGGATACGCAGTATTTT. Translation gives CASSLAGEGDTQYF.